A selection of T cell receptor beta chains follows, all from one sample in a study of response to subunit inactivated influenza vaccine. TCRdb reanalysed the RT-PCR reads using MiXCR and keeps one entry per CDR3 protein. The sample carries approximately 480,000 distinct CDR3 sequences, about a tenth recorded once. This specimen consisted of PBMCs from blood, obtained 35 to 45 days after vaccination. These receptors were taken from a man aged 50 or older who received an inactivated influenza vaccine. CDR3s include the opening cysteine and the closing phenylalanine or tryptophan. D genes are given only for firm matches. The size field is filled for only some rows; it gives once, few, many or a size class.

j_call d_call clone_size v_call cdr3_nt cdr3_aa
TRBJ2-1 TRBD2 few TRBV12-3/TRBV12-4 TGTGCCAGCACCTTCGGGGCGGGAGGGCCTAATGAGCAGTTCTTC CASTFGAGGPNEQFF
TRBJ2-7 - few TRBV20-1 TGCAGCGGAAAAACTCGCCCGGACACCTACGAGCAGTACTTC CSGKTRPDTYEQYF
TRBJ2-7 - many TRBV5-1 TGCGCCAGCAGCTTACGTACCAATACCTACGAGCAGTACTTC CASSLRTNTYEQYF
TRBJ2-1 TRBD2 few TRBV4-3 TGCGCCAGCAGCCAAGACCCGGGACTAGAAGCCTACAATGAGCAGTTCTTC CASSQDPGLEAYNEQFF
TRBJ2-2 TRBD2 - TRBV12-3/TRBV12-4 TGTGCCAGCAGACCGACTAGCGGGGGGGCCGGGGAGCTGTTTTTT CASRPTSGGAGELFF
TRBJ2-3 - - TRBV5-1 TGCGCCAGCCGCCCAAGGGTTATAGATACGCAGTATTTT CASRPRVIDTQYF
TRBJ1-6 - many TRBV10-3 TGTGCCATCAGTGAGACCGGGACCAATTCACCCCTCCACTTT CAISETGTNSPLHF
TRBJ1-1 TRBD1 - TRBV12-3/TRBV12-4 TGTGCCAGCAGTTTGGGTCAGGGGGCGAGCACTGAAGCTTTCTTT CASSLGQGASTEAFF
TRBJ2-2 - - TRBV10-1 TGCGCCAGCAGTCCACAGCTCGCGTACACCGGGGAGCTGTTTTTT CASSPQLAYTGELFF
TRBJ2-5 - - TRBV29-1 TGCAGCGGAAGACGGGGCGGTGGGGTCACCCAGTACTTC CSGRRGGGVTQYF
TRBJ2-5 - few TRBV10-3 TGTGCCATCAGTGGCCACCTACCACAAGAGACCCAGTACTTC CAISGHLPQETQYF
TRBJ2-1 - few TRBV7-2 TGTGCCAGCAGCTTAGGGACGGGAGGAGGGGGCAATGAGCAGTTCTTC CASSLGTGGGGNEQFF
TRBJ1-2 - many TRBV20-1 TGCAGTGCTTCAGGGGAAGGGCCTACCTTCTCATATGGCTACACCTTC CSASGEGPTFSYGYTF
TRBJ2-7 - many TRBV20-1 TGCAGTGGCTCAGACGAGGGAGTAGGGTACGAGCAGTACTTC CSGSDEGVGYEQYF
TRBJ2-2 TRBD1 - TRBV7-2 TGTGCCTTGGGGGGACAGGGGCACAACACCGGGGAGCTGTTTTTT CALGGQGHNTGELFF
TRBJ2-7 TRBD1 - TRBV5-6 TGTGCCAGCAGCGGAACCGGGACAGGCTACTACGAGCAGTACTTC CASSGTGTGYYEQYF
TRBJ1-4 - many TRBV7-9 TGTGCCAGCAGCCCCCAAACAGCAACTAATGAAAAACTGTTTTTT CASSPQTATNEKLFF
TRBJ2-7 TRBD1 many TRBV20-1 TGCAGTGCTCCGGGACAGCTAAGCTCCTACGAGCAGTACTTC CSAPGQLSSYEQYF
TRBJ1-1 - many TRBV4-3 TGCGCCAGCAGCCAAGAAGCACAGGGTGAAGCTTTCTTT CASSQEAQGEAFF
TRBJ2-1 TRBD2 - TRBV7-3 TGTGCCAGCAGCTTAACCAGCGGGAGGGCCCACAATGAGCAGTTCTTC CASSLTSGRAHNEQFF
TRBJ1-5 TRBD1 few TRBV4-1 TGCGCCAGCAGCCGATGGGAAACAGGGGATCAGCCCCAGCATTTT CASSRWETGDQPQHF
TRBJ1-4 TRBD1 many TRBV4-3 TGCGCCAGCAGCCAGGCTGGGACAGGGAGGACGCGGGAAAAACTGTTTTTT CASSQAGTGRTREKLFF
TRBJ2-2 - - TRBV2 TGTGCCAGCAGTTCACACAGGGATTTGTCCGGGGAGCTGTTTTTT CASSSHRDLSGELFF
TRBJ1-2 - - TRBV3-1 TGTGCCAGCAGCCAAGTGGGGGATGGCTACACCTTC CASSQVGDGYTF
TRBJ2-7 - many TRBV6-2/TRBV6-3 TGTGCCAGCAGTCAAGACTACGAGCAGTACTTC CASSQDYEQYF
TRBJ2-7 - - TRBV12-3/TRBV12-4 TGTGCCAGCAGTTTCGCAGGGGCCGACGAGCAGTACTTC CASSFAGADEQYF
TRBJ2-7 TRBD2 - TRBV27 TGTGCCAGCAGTTTAGCGGGAGCGAACTACGAGCAGTACTTC CASSLAGANYEQYF
TRBJ2-1 TRBD2 few TRBV20-1 TGCAGTGCTAGAGGGGAGTCCCGGGGGCTACTAGCGGGGGGTTATAATGAGCAGTTCTTC CSARGESRGLLAGGYNEQFF
TRBJ2-7 - - TRBV5-1 TGCGCCAGCAGCTTGGCCTTTGGGTCCTACGAGCAGTACTTC CASSLAFGSYEQYF
TRBJ2-7 TRBD2 - TRBV29-1 TGCAGCGGGGGGGGACGGGCCTTCTACGAGCAGTACTTC CSGGGRAFYEQYF
TRBJ2-7 TRBD2 many TRBV20-1 TGCAGTGCTAGAGCCCGGACTAGCGGGAGAAACGAGCAGTACTTC CSARARTSGRNEQYF
TRBJ2-3 TRBD2 few TRBV18 TGTGCCAGCTCACCACTCGGGGGGGGAGATACGCAGTATTTT CASSPLGGGDTQYF
TRBJ1-1 - many TRBV7-2 TGTGCCAGCAGCCCACAAGGACGGCCGAACACTGAAGCTTTCTTT CASSPQGRPNTEAFF
TRBJ1-4 - few TRBV28 TGTGCCAGCACCTCCTATCGGTTACTGTTTTTT CASTSYRLLFF
TRBJ2-1 - - TRBV9 TGTGCCAGCAGCCCAGCTCTCGCGCATAGGGATGAGCAGTTCTTC CASSPALAHRDEQFF
TRBJ2-6 - - TRBV3-1 TGTGCCAGCGGCCAACCTGGGGCCAACGTCCTGACTTTC CASGQPGANVLTF
TRBJ2-5 - - TRBV24-1 TGTGCCACCAGTGACCCCCGGCAGGAGGAGACCCAGTACTTC CATSDPRQEETQYF
TRBJ2-1 TRBD2 - TRBV10-3 TGTGCCATCAGTACTAGAACTAGCGGGAGTTACAATGAGCAGTTCTTC CAISTRTSGSYNEQFF
TRBJ2-1 TRBD2 few TRBV5-1 TGCGCCAGCAGACAAACTAGCGGGGGGCCATACAATGAGCAGTTCTTC CASRQTSGGPYNEQFF
TRBJ2-3 - - TRBV4-2 TGTGCCAGCAGCCAAGAGGGACTTCCCGCGCCTTTAGATACGCAGTATTTT CASSQEGLPAPLDTQYF
TRBJ2-5 - many TRBV5-6 TGTGCCAGCAGCTTTTTCCGGGGGGAGACCCAGTACTTC CASSFFRGETQYF
TRBJ2-1 TRBD2 many TRBV4-2 TGTGCCAGCAGCCAAGAACCGGGGGGACCCTACAATGAGCAGTTCTTC CASSQEPGGPYNEQFF